Below are 5 T cell receptor beta chains sequenced from a single sample in a study of blood T cell repertoires in COVID-19 (dated by TCRdb to the early 2020s). Library prep was done by the immunoSEQ multiplex PCR assay. In its TCRdb copy, this immuneACCESS table keeps in-frame sequences only and misses some clones. Where compared with another copy, unresolved V genes explain less than half of these, and the others have no known cause. A total of 120,000 to 150,000 clones appear in this sample, over 80% of them only once. Clones ranked in the top ten supply around 38% of the sample. The specimen was peripheral blood. The source is a man aged 45-60 years who had recovered from COVID-19.

The genes are TRBV11-3 and TRBJ1-3; TRBD1 is a possible D gene (6 bases). V lost 0 bases and J 2 bases, leaving 8 bases between the germline ends. The CDR3 covers 15 residues. Germline CDR1 is SGHNT and CDR2 is YENEEA. CDR3 protein: CASSLDGTTGNTIYF. For the CDR3, the DNA is TGTGCCAGCAGCTTAGATGGGACAACTGGAAACACCATATATTTT.

The V gene is TRBV5-6, the J gene TRBJ2-1; D is unresolved. The CDR3 runs to 13 residues. Germline-derived CDR1 and CDR2 are SGHDT and YYEEEE. V dropped 4 bases and J dropped 5 bases, with 10 bases sitting between them. The CDR3 region is CASSPGFNNEQFF. The CDR3 DNA sequence: TGTGCCAGCAGCCCCGGTTTCAACAATGAGCAGTTCTTC.

The rearrangement joins TRBV18 to TRBJ2-5; 8 bases agree with TRBD1. After removal of 3 bases from V and 4 bases from J, the junction contained 4 bases not matched to a gene. This CDR3 comprises 14 residues. Germline V CDR1 and CDR2: KGHSH, LQKENI. The CDR3 reads CASSPPGTGETQYF. The CDR3 coding sequence is TGTGCCAGCTCACCCCCCGGGACAGGAGAGACCCAGTACTTC.

There are many counts of this clone. The chain couples TRBV9 to TRBJ2-7, with a tentative D call TRBD1 (6 bases). V was pared by 4 bases and J by 5 bases, with 16 bases between. The germline CDR1 and CDR2 sequences are SGDLS and YYNGEE. CDR3 length equals 14 residues. CDR3: CASSSRQEWDEQYF. As DNA, the CDR3 is TGTGCCAGCAGCTCCAGACAGGAATGGGACGAGCAGTACTTC.

The chain recombines TRBV2 with TRBJ2-2; D unresolved. Germline values: CDR1 SNHLY, CDR2 FYNNEI. V was pared by 2 bases and J by 4 bases, with 14 bases between. The CDR3 totals 16 residues. The CDR3 loop is CASSENGGSLTGELFF. The CDR3 DNA sequence: TGTGCCAGCAGTGAAAATGGCGGCAGCCTCACCGGGGAGCTGTTTTTT.